These 27 T cell receptor beta chains originate from one sample sequenced in a study of shared clonotypes between healthy human individuals. Clones were sequenced by immunoSEQ multiplex PCR, and TCRdb holds only the in-frame ones, with some missing. The table has 180,000 or so clones, over 80% seen once. The specimen was naive CD4+ T cells sorted from blood. Subset in this sample: CD45RA+ positively selected. The receptors shown here come from a woman in her twenties or thirties in good health.

V usage is TRBV9 and J usage is TRBJ2-1; 13 positions agree with TRBD2. This CDR3 comprises 16 residues. Losses at the gene ends were 4 bases for V and 0 bases for J; bases not matched to a gene: 1. CDR1 is SGDLS and CDR2 is YYNGEE in the germline V gene. The CDR3 spells CASSRTSGSSYNEQFF. CDR3 DNA sequence: TGTGCCAGCAGCCGGACTAGCGGGAGCTCCTACAATGAGCAGTTCTTC.

The chain couples TRBV14 to TRBJ2-5; 12 bases match TRBD2. The V gene's germline CDR1 is SGHDN and CDR2 FVKESK. This CDR3 is 18 amino acids long. Trimming removed 0 bases from V and 7 bases from J; junction bases left unmatched: 12. CDR3 bases: TGTGCCAGCAGCCAAGATCAATCTAGCGGGAGGGCCAGAAGGACCCAGTACTTC. Translated, it gives CASSQDQSSGRARRTQYF. The whole variable domain, remainder taken from reference TRBV14 and TRBJ2-5, is EAGVTQFPSHSVIEKGQTVTLRCDPISGHDNLYWYRRVMGKEIKFLLHFVKESKQDESGMPNNRFLAERTGGTYSTLKVQPAELEDSGVYFCASSQDQSSGRARRTQYFGPGTRLLVL.

This clone was counted only a few times. The chain recombines TRBV4-1 with TRBJ2-7; TRBD1 matches at 8 bases. Germline-derived CDR1 and CDR2 are MGHRA and YSYEKL. The CDR3 contains 15 residues. V gave up 1 base and J gave up 0 bases; unmatched junction bases: 2. CDR3 region: CASSQGDRRSYEQYF. In nucleotides, the CDR3 is TGCGCCAGCAGCCAAGGGGACAGGCGCTCCTACGAGCAGTACTTC.

The chain uses TRBV18 and TRBJ1-1; D is ambiguous. The CDR3 runs to 14 residues. With 2 bases removed from V and 1 base from J, the gap between germline ends came to 8 bases. Germline loops: CDR1 KGHSH, CDR2 LQKENI. CDR3 protein: CASSPAQTNTEAFF. The CDR3 DNA follows: TGTGCCAGCTCACCAGCACAAACGAACACTGAAGCTTTCTTT.

The chain links TRBV6-5 to TRBJ1-5; no reliable D call. Germline V CDR1 and CDR2: MNHEY, SVGAGI. This CDR3 comprises 14 residues. V lost 6 bases, J lost 3 bases, and 12 bases lay in between. The CDR3 region has the DNA TGTGCCAGCAGCCTCGGGCCCCACAATCAGCCCCAGCATTTT. Translating gives CASSLGPHNQPQHF.

The chain carries TRBV27 and TRBJ1-1; D possibly corresponds to TRBD1 (6 bases). This CDR3 contains 17 residues. The germline V gene has CDR1 MNHEY and CDR2 SMNVEV (reference sequence). V lost 6 bases to trimming and J lost 5 bases, with 25 bases between them. The CDR3 reads CASRNGAWGAGGTEAFF. The CDR3 nucleotides read TGTGCCAGCAGAAATGGCGCGTGGGGGGCTGGAGGTACTGAAGCTTTCTTT.

V usage is TRBV28 and J usage is TRBJ2-7, with 8 bases aligning to TRBD1. The CDR3 contains 18 residues. The V gene end was trimmed by 4 bases and the J gene end by 4 bases; junction bases not matched to a gene: 18. Germline lookup yields CDR1 MDHEN and CDR2 SYDVKM. The CDR3: CASSSQGDRTKGKYEQYF. The CDR3, as DNA: TGTGCCAGCAGTTCACAGGGGGACCGGACTAAAGGAAAGTACGAGCAGTACTTC.

CDR3 sequence (DNA): TGTGCCAGCAGTTCAGGACAGGGGGGTGCTCAGCCCCAGCATTTT. Protein: CASSSGQGGAQPQHF. J is TRBJ1-5 and V is TRBV27; 10 nucleotides line up with TRBD1. Germline V lookup: CDR1 MNHEY, CDR2 SMNVEV (reference sequence). This CDR3 is 15 amino acids long. V trimming: 4 bases; J trimming: 6 bases; junction bases outside the gene matches: 6.

The chain has TRBV2 and TRBJ2-5; no firm D call. TRBJ2-7 explains the end of the DNA better; the J call may be wrong. The CDR3 runs to 12 residues. Germline loops: CDR1 SNHLY, CDR2 FYNNEI. CDR3 sequence (DNA): TGTGCCAGCACCTCAGACTCCTACGAGCAGTACTTC. It specifies CASTSDSYEQYF.

The rearrangement links TRBV6-5 to TRBJ1-6; D remains ambiguous. Germline CDR1 MNHEY, CDR2 SVGAGI. V gave up 5 bases and J gave up 9 bases, with 11 bases separating them. This CDR3 has 13 amino acids. DNA for the CDR3: TGTGCCAGCAGTCTCGGACGGAGTTCACCCCTCCACTTT. The encoded protein is CASSLGRSSPLHF.

The genes are TRBV11-2 and TRBJ2-1; 13 positions agree with TRBD2. The CDR3 covers 16 residues. Germline lookup yields CDR1 SGHAT and CDR2 FQNNGV. J gave up 8 bases and V 1 base, and 5 bases lay outside the gene matches. CDR3 coding DNA: TGTGCCAGCAGCTTAGCCGGGACTAGCGGGATATATGAGCAGTTCTTC. Translating it yields CASSLAGTSGIYEQFF.

The chain links TRBV2 to TRBJ2-7, with D possibly matching TRBD2 (6 bases). V lost 6 bases and J 1 base, leaving 19 bases between the germline ends. In germline, CDR1 is SNHLY, CDR2 FYNNEI. This CDR3 is built from 16 residues. DNA for the CDR3: TGTGCCAGCAGCCTAGGAGGAGTAGCGGCGTCCTACGAGCAGTACTTC. Translation gives CASSLGGVAASYEQYF.

The gene calls are TRBV5-1 and TRBJ2-3; TRBD2 agrees at 7 bases. J lost 4 bases, V lost 1 base, and 9 bases had no gene match. The CDR3 has 16 residues. In germline, CDR1 is SGHRS, CDR2 YFSETQ. CDR3 residues: CASSLFSAAGADTQYF. The CDR3 DNA is TGCGCCAGCAGCTTGTTCTCGGCCGCGGGGGCAGATACGCAGTATTTT.

The chain combines TRBV29-1 with TRBJ1-4; D is unclear. Looked up from germline, CDR1 is SQVTM and CDR2 is ANQGSEA. V lost 5 bases and J lost 0, with 13 bases in between. CDR3 length: 15 residues. The CDR3, as DNA: TGCAGCGTTCTCGTGCCACATGCAACTAATGAAAAACTGTTTTTT. This encodes CSVLVPHATNEKLFF.

The rearrangement links TRBV7-2 to TRBJ2-5; D may be TRBD1 (6 bases). Trimming took off 2 bases at V and 0 bases at J, with 7 bases between the two ends. The CDR3 loop spans 14 amino acids. CDR1 and CDR2 (germline): SGHTA, FQGNSA. The CDR3, as DNA: TGTGCCAGCAGCTTACAGGGGAACCAAGAGACCCAGTACTTC. It yields the protein CASSLQGNQETQYF.

V is TRBV4-2 and J is TRBJ2-7, with a weak D call TRBD2 (5 bases). From germline, CDR1 is LGHNA and CDR2 YNFKEQ. V was shortened by 0 bases and J by 1 base, with 19 bases between the two germline ends. The CDR3 runs to 18 residues. This CDR3 reads CASSQDLSLQRISYEQYF. As DNA, the CDR3 is TGTGCCAGCAGCCAAGATCTAAGTTTGCAGCGGATTTCCTACGAGCAGTACTTC.

The chain joins TRBV28 to TRBJ2-7, with D uncertain. V lost 1 base, J lost 5 bases, and 15 bases lay in between. The CDR3 spans 15 residues. The germline V gene has CDR1 MDHEN and CDR2 SYDVKM. The CDR3 DNA follows: TGTGCCAGCAGTTTATTTAGGGCGGTTCCTAACGAGCAGTACTTC. It codes for CASSLFRAVPNEQYF. The variable domain in full, completed from reference TRBV28 and TRBJ2-7, reads DVKVTQSSRYLVKRTGEKVFLECVQDMDHENMFWYRQDPGLGLRLIYFSYDVKMKEKGDIPEGYSVSREKKERFSLILESASTNQTSMYLCASSLFRAVPNEQYFGPGTRLTVT.

This chain uses TRBV12-2 with TRBJ1-3. TRBV12-2 is a documented pseudogene. This CDR3 is built from 12 residues. CDR3 region: CASRLRSSTIYF. The DNA for the CDR3 is TGTGCAAGTCGCTTAAGGAGCTCCACCATATATTTT.

The chain couples TRBV5-4 to TRBJ2-5; possible D gene TRBD2, 5 bases. The V end was cut by 4 bases, the J end by 0 bases, with 13 bases between. The CDR3 totals 15 residues. Germline CDR1 and CDR2: SGHNT and YYREEE (reference sequence). This chain's CDR3 is CASSQHGINQETQYF. In DNA, the CDR3 is TGTGCCAGCAGCCAACACGGGATCAACCAAGAGACCCAGTACTTC.

The gene calls are TRBV27 and TRBJ1-1, with TRBD1 as a possible D gene (5 bases). The germline gives CDR1 MNHEY, CDR2 SMNVEV (reference sequence). Trimming pared 6 bases from V and 5 bases from J, leaving 19 bases between. CDR3 length: 15 amino acids. The CDR3 nucleotides are TGTGCCAGCAGCACTCCAGGCAGGGCACGGACTGAAGCTTTCTTT. Its protein product is CASSTPGRARTEAFF.

The gene calls are TRBV27 and TRBJ2-5; D is unclear. Gene TRBJ2-7 matches the end of the DNA better, so the J call may be wrong. The CDR3 is made up of 14 amino acids. CDR1 is MNHEY, CDR2 SMNVEV, per germline (reference sequence). The DNA for the CDR3 is TGTGCCAGCAGCATACGATTTGAGAGCTACGAGCAGTACTTC. It translates to CASSIRFESYEQYF.

This chain uses TRBV19 with TRBJ2-7; TRBD1 might be the D (6 bases). This CDR3 is built from 15 residues. The V end lost 3 bases, the J end lost 7 bases, and 19 bases lay between the germline ends. From germline, CDR1 is LNHDA and CDR2 SQIVND (reference sequence). CDR3 protein: CASSIWADRLGEQYF. The CDR3, as DNA: TGTGCCAGTAGTATCTGGGCCGACAGGCTGGGGGAGCAGTACTTC.

On this clone: Other nucleotide sequences in the sample specify the same CDR3. The gene calls are TRBV28 and TRBJ1-5, with no clear D. With 1 base removed from V and 6 bases from J, the gap between germline ends came to 4 bases. The CDR3 sequence is 12 residues long. Germline values: CDR1 MDHEN, CDR2 SYDVKM. The CDR3 spells CASSLLGQPQHF. Here the CDR3 DNA reads TGTGCCAGCAGTTTATTAGGTCAGCCCCAGCATTTT. Drawing the rest from reference TRBV28 and TRBJ1-5, the complete variable domain is DVKVTQSSRYLVKRTGEKVFLECVQDMDHENMFWYRQDPGLGLRLIYFSYDVKMKEKGDIPEGYSVSREKKERFSLILESASTNQTSMYLCASSLLGQPQHFGDGTRLSIL.

The genes are TRBV7-8 and TRBJ2-5; D ambiguous. The CDR3 runs to 13 residues. Germline assignment: CDR1 SGHVS and CDR2 FQNEAQ. V was pared by 0 bases and J by 3 bases, with 5 bases between. The CDR3 region is CASSLAGKETQYF. The CDR3 DNA reads as TGTGCCAGCAGCTTAGCAGGGAAAGAGACCCAGTACTTC.

The chain carries TRBV18 and TRBJ2-5; D not resolved. The CDR3 runs to 13 residues. With 0 bases removed from V and 4 bases from J, the gap between germline ends came to 6 bases. In germline, CDR1 is KGHSH, CDR2 LQKENI. The CDR3 region has the DNA TGTGCCAGCTCACCACCCGAAGGAGAGACCCAGTACTTC. Protein sequence: CASSPPEGETQYF.

V is TRBV5-4 and J is TRBJ2-5; D unresolved. The V end lost 3 bases, the J end lost 11 bases, and 14 bases lay between the germline ends. The CDR3 loop spans 12 amino acids. Looked up from germline, CDR1 is SGHNT and CDR2 is YYREEE (reference sequence). CDR3 sequence reads: CASSSSRQEQYF. DNA of the CDR3: TGTGCCAGCAGCTCCTCGAGGCAAGAGCAGTACTTC.

This clone has a single count. This chain links TRBV5-4 with TRBJ1-6; 8 nucleotides align to TRBD1. V lost 1 base, J lost 10 bases, and 7 bases stayed unmatched. The germline V gene has CDR1 SGHNT and CDR2 YYREEE (reference sequence). The CDR3 consists of 15 residues. The CDR3 DNA follows: TGTGCCAGCAGCTTGATACAGGGGGGCAACTCACCCCTCCACTTT. Translation: CASSLIQGGNSPLHF.